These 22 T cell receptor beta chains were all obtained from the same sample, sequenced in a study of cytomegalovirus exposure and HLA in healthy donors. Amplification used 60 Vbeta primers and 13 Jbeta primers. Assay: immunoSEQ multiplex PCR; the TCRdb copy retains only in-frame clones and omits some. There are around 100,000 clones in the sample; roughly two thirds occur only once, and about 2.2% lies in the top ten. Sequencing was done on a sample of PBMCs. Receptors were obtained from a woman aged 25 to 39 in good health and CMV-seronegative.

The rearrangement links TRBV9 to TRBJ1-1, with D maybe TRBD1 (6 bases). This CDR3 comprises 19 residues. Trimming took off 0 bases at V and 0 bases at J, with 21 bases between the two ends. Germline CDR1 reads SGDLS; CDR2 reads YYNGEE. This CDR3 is CASSVAPLGAERLNTEAFF. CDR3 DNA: TGTGCCAGCAGCGTAGCCCCCCTGGGGGCTGAACGTTTGAACACTGAAGCTTTCTTT. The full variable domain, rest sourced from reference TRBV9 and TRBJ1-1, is DSGVTQTPKHLITATGQRVTLRCSPRSGDLSVYWYQQSLDQGLQFLIQYYNGEERAKGNILERFSAQQFPDLHSELNLSSLELGDSALYFCASSVAPLGAERLNTEAFFGQGTRLTVV.

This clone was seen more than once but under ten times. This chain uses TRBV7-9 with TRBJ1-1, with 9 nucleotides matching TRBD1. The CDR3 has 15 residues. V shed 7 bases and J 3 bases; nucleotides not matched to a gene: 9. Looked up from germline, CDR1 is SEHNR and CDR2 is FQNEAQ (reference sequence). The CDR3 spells CASIGGTGRYTEAFF. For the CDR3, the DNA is TGTGCCAGCATAGGGGGGACAGGGAGGTACACTGAAGCTTTCTTT.

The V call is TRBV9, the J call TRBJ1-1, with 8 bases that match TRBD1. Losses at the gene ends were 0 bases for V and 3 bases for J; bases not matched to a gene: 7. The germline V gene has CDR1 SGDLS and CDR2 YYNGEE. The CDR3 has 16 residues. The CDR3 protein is CASSVGPRGQDTEAFF. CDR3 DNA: TGTGCCAGCAGCGTAGGCCCCAGGGGGCAGGACACTGAAGCTTTCTTT.

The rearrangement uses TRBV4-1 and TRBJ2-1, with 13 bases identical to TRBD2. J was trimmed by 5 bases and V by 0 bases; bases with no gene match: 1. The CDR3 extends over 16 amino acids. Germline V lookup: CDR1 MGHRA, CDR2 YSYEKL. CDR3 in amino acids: CASSQDGLAGDNEQFF. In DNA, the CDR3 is TGCGCCAGCAGCCAAGATGGACTAGCGGGAGACAATGAGCAGTTCTTC.

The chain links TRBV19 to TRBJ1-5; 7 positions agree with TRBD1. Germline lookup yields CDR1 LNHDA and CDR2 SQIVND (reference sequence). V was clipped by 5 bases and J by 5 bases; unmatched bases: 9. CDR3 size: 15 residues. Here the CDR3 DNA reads TGTGCCAGTAGTGATTACGGGACAGTCTATCAGCCCCAGCATTTT. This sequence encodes CASSDYGTVYQPQHF.

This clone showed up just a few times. The CDR3 DNA is TGTGCCAGCAGCGTAGGTAGACGGGGAGTCACAGATACGCAGTATTTT. Protein: CASSVGRRGVTDTQYF. The chain combines TRBV9 with TRBJ2-3, with a weak D call TRBD2 (5 bases). Deletions cut 0 bases from V and 2 bases from J, with 13 bases between. The CDR3 contains 16 residues. CDR1 and CDR2 from the germline V gene are SGDLS and YYNGEE.

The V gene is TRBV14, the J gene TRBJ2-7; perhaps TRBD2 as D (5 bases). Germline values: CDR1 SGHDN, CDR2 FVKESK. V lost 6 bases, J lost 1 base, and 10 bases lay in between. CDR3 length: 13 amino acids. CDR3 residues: CASSRTSSYEQYF. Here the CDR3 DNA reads TGTGCCAGCAGTCGAACTAGTTCCTACGAGCAGTACTTC.

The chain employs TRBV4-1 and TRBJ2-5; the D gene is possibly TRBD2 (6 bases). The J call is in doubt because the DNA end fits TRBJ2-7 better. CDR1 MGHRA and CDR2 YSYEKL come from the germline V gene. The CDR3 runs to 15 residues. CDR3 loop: CASSQDGGSSYEQYF. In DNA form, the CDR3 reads TGCGCCAGCAGCCAAGATGGGGGGAGCTCCTACGAGCAGTACTTC.

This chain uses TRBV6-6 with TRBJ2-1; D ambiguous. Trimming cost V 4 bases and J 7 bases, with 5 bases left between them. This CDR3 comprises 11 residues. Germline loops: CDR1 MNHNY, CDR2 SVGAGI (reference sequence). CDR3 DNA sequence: TGTGCCAGCAGTTCCATGAATGAGCAGTTCTTC. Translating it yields CASSSMNEQFF.

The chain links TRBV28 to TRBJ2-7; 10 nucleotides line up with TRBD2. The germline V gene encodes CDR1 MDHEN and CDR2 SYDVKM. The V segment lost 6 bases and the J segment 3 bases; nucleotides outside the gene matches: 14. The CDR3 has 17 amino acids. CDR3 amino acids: CASSKEGLADYNYEQYF. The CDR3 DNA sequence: TGTGCCAGCAGCAAAGAAGGACTAGCGGACTACAACTACGAGCAGTACTTC. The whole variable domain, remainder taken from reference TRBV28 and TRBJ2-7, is DVKVTQSSRYLVKRTGEKVFLECVQDMDHENMFWYRQDPGLGLRLIYFSYDVKMKEKGDIPEGYSVSREKKERFSLILESASTNQTSMYLCASSKEGLADYNYEQYFGPGTRLTVT.

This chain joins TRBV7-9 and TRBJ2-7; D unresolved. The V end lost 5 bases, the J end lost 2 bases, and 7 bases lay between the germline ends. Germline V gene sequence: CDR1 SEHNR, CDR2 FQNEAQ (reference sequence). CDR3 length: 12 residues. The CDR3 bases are TGTGCCAGCAGCCACGGAGCCTACGAGCAGTACTTC. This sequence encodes CASSHGAYEQYF. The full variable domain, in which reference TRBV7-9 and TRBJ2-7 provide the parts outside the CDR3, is DTGVSQNPRHKITKRGQNVTFRCDPISEHNRLYWYRQTLGQGPEFLTYFQNEAQLEKSRLLSDRFSAERPKGSFSTLEIQRTEQGDSAMYLCASSHGAYEQYFGPGTRLTVT.

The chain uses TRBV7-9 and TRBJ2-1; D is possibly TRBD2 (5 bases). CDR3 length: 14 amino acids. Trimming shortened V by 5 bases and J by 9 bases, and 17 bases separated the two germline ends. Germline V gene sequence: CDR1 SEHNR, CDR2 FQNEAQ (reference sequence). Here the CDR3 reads CASSPPVGAGEQFF. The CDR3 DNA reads TGTGCCAGCAGCCCGCCCGTGGGAGCAGGTGAGCAGTTCTTC.

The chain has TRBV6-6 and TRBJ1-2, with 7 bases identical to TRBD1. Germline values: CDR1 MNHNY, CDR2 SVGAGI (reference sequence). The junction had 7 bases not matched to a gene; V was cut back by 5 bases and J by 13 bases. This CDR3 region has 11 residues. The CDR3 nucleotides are TGTGCCAGCAGTCCTGACAGGGTGTGCACCTTC. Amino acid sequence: CASSPDRVCTF.

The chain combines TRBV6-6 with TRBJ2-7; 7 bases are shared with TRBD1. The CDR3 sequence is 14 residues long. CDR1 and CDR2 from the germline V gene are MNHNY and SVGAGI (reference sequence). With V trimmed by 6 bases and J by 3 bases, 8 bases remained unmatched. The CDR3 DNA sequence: TGTGCCAGCAGGACCCGGGACAGTAGCTACGAGCAGTACTTC. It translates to CASRTRDSSYEQYF.

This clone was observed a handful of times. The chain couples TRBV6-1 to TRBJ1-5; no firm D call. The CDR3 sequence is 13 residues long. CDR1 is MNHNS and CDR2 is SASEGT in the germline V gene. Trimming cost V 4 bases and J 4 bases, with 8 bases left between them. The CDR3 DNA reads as TGTGCCAGCAGTGTGAGGGAAAATCAGCCCCAGCATTTT. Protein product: CASSVRENQPQHF.

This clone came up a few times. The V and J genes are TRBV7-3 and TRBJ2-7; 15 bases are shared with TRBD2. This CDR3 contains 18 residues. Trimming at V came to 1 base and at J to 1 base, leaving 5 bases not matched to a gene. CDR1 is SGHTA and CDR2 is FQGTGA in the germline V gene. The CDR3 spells CASSLMGLAGGGSYEQYF. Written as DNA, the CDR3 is TGTGCCAGCAGCTTAATGGGACTAGCGGGAGGAGGATCCTACGAGCAGTACTTC.

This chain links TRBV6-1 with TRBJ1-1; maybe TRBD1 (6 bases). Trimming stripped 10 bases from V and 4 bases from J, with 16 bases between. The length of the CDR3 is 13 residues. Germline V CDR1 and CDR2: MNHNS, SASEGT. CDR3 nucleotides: TGTGCCATCTACCAGAACAGGGCCACTGAAGCTTTCTTT. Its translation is CAIYQNRATEAFF.

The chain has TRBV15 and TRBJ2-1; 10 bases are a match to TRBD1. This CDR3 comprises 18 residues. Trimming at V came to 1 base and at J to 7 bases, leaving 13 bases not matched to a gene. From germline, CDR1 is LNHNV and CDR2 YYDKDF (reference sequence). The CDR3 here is CATSRGGFRDRGNNEQFF. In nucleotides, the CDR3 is TGTGCCACCAGCAGAGGCGGCTTCCGGGACAGGGGAAATAATGAGCAGTTCTTC.

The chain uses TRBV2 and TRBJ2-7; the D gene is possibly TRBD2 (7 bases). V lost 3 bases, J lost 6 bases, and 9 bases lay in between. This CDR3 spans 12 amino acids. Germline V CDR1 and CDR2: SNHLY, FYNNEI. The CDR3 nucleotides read TGTGCCAGCAGTGATAGGGGGGGCGAGCAGTACTTC. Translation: CASSDRGGEQYF.

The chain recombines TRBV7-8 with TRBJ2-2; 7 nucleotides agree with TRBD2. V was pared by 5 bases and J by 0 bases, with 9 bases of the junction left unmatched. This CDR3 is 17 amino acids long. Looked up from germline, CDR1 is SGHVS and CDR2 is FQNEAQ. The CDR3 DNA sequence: TGTGCCAGCAGCCCGCGTTTCAGCGGGGCGAACACCGGGGAGCTGTTTTTT. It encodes CASSPRFSGANTGELFF.

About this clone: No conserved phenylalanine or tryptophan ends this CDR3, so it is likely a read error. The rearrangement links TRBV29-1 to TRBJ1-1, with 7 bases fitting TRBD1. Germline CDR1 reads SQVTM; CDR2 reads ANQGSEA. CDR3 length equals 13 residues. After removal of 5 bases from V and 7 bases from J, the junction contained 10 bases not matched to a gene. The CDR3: CSVLDRSTSEAFS. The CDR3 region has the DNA TGCAGCGTTTTGGACAGGTCTACGAGTGAAGCTTTCTCT.

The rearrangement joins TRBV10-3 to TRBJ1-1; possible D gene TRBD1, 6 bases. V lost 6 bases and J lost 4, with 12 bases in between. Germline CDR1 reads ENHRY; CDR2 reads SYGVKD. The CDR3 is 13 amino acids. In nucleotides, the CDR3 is TGTGCCATCAGGGACAGTTTAGGCACTGAAGCTTTCTTT. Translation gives CAIRDSLGTEAFF.